This paragraph covers one T cell receptor (beta chain) sequence. The data derive from a study of blood T cell repertoires in COVID-19. Across the study: Nucleic acid was either cDNA or gDNA, and it came from T cells, B-cell-depleted T cells, or PBMCs.

In the authors' methods: Using reference gene primer amplification, nucleated cell counts were estimated. Generated by immunoSEQ multiplex PCR, the TCRdb table keeps only in-frame clones and is missing some. That table furnishes V, J and clone size, whereas the DNA furnished D and trimming. The sample carries 65,000 to 95,000 clones, more than 60% recorded once. The clonotype was recovered from a human donor in a cohort sampled during active COVID-19. The sequencing sample was made of peripheral blood.

In DNA, the CDR3 is TGTGCCAGTAATGGAAGGGGCTTCGGGGAGCTGTTTTTT. Amino acids: CASNGRGFGELFF. The chain links TRBV19 to TRBJ2-2, with D possibly TRBD1 on 5 matching bases. V gave up 7 bases and J gave up 7 bases, with 13 bases separating them. CDR1 and CDR2 from the germline V gene are LNHDA and SQIVND (reference sequence). The CDR3 covers 13 residues.